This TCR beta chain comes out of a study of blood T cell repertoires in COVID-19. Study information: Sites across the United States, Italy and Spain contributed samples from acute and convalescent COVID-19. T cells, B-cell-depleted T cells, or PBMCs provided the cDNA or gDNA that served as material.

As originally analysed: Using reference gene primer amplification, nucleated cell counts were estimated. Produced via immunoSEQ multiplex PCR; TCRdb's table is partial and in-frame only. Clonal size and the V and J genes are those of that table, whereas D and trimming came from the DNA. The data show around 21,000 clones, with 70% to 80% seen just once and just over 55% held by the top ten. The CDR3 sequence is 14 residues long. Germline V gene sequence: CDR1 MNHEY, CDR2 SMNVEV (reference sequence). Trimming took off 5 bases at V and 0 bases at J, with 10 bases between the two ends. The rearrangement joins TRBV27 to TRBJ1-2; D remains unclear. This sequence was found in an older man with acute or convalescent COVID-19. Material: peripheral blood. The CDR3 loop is CASSTLETNYGYTF. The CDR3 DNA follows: TGTGCCAGCAGTACGCTAGAGACTAACTATGGCTACACCTTC.